The 2 T cell receptor beta chains listed next were all sequenced from one sample in a study of Ad26.COV2.S vaccination and SARS-CoV-2 variants. As to treatment: roughly 19 received Ad26.COV2.S at low or high dose, single or two shots; roughly 5 received placebo; per-sample allocation not given. Sampling happened 63 days after the first vaccine or placebo injection. Sequencing used immunoSEQ multiplex PCR; TCRdb keeps in-frame clones, though not all of them. The sample yields roughly 350,000 clones, about 88% seen once. Sequencing was performed on peripheral blood, taken in a trial of Ad26.COV2.S vaccine versus placebo. These receptors were collected from a person between 18 and 65 years old who received the Ad26.COV2.S COVID-19 vaccine or a placebo.

This chain joins TRBV28 and TRBJ2-2, with D hard to call. The CDR3 is made up of 12 amino acids. Trimming left V 6 bases short and J 9 bases short, with 11 bases between. Germline V lookup: CDR1 MDHEN, CDR2 SYDVKM. CDR3 protein: CASSDTVRELFF. Here the CDR3 DNA reads TGTGCCAGCAGCGATACAGTCCGGGAGCTGTTTTTT.

The J gene is TRBJ2-2, the V gene TRBV30; D may correspond to TRBD1 or TRBD2 (5 bases each). Germline V CDR1 and CDR2: GTSNPN, SVGIG (reference sequence). CDR3 length equals 14 residues. Trimming shortened V by 5 bases and J by 0 bases, and 10 bases separated the two germline ends. For the CDR3, the DNA is TGTGCCTGGCGGGGACCGCCGAACACCGGGGAGCTGTTTTTT. This gives the protein CAWRGPPNTGELFF.